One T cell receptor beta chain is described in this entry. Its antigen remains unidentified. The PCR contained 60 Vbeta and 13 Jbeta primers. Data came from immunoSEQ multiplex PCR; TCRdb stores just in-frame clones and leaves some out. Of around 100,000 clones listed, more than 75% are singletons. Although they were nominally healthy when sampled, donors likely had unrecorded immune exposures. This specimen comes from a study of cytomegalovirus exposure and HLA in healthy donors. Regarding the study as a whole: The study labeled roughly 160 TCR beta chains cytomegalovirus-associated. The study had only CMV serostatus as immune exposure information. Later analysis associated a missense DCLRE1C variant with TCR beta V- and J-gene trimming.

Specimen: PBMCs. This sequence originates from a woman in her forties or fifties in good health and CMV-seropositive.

CDR3 DNA sequence: TGCGCCAGCAGCTTCCACGGGACTAGCGGGGGGTACAATGAGCAGTTCTTC. It yields the protein CASSFHGTSGGYNEQFF. This rearrangement joins TRBV5-1 to TRBJ2-1, with 15 bases fitting TRBD2. This CDR3 comprises 17 residues. The trim removed 2 bases at V and 4 bases at J, leaving 4 bases unmatched. From germline, CDR1 is SGHRS and CDR2 YFSETQ.